These 5 T cell receptor beta chains share one sample of origin, sequenced in a study of long-term antiretroviral therapy in people with HIV (dated by TCRdb to 2021 to 2024). The immunoSEQ hsTCRB v3.0 assay was used at survey level resolution to sequence the TRB variable region. TCRdb obtained this table from immuneACCESS and retained in-frame rearrangements with V and J assigned. These tables miss some clones; where compared with another copy, unresolved V genes account for less than half of the shortfall, and the remainder is unexplained. The sample table records 25,000 to 35,000 clones; just under 80% of these occur just once. The ten largest clonotypes hold 8% to 10% of the sample. Material: unsorted PBMCs, obtained 3.1 years after starting antiretroviral therapy. These receptors all stem from a woman in her fifties or sixties with HIV.

The V and J genes are TRBV10-3 and TRBJ2-1; D gene uncertain. The V end was cut by 4 bases, the J end by 3 bases, with 7 bases between. The CDR3 has 13 residues. Germline values: CDR1 ENHRY, CDR2 SYGVKD. DNA for the CDR3: TGTGCCATCAGTGTGGGTAGCTACAATGAGCAGTTCTTC. Its translation: CAISVGSYNEQFF.

The chain employs TRBV2 and TRBJ2-1; TRBD1 might be the D (6 bases). CDR3 length: 15 amino acids. Germline lookup yields CDR1 SNHLY and CDR2 FYNNEI. The V end was cut by 1 base, the J end by 6 bases, with 13 bases between. CDR3 in DNA: TGTGCCAGCAGTGAAGGCAGGGGATTATCCAATGAGCAGTTCTTC. As protein: CASSEGRGLSNEQFF. Full variable domain (missing parts from reference TRBV2 and TRBJ2-1): EPEVTQTPSHQVTQMGQEVILRCVPISNHLYFYWYRQILGQKVEFLVSFYNNEISEKSEIFDDQFSVERPDGSNFTLKIRSTKLEDSAMYFCASSEGRGLSNEQFFGPGTRLTVL.

The count of this clone is one. This chain joins TRBV5-1 and TRBJ2-5, with TRBD1 identical over 8 bases. CDR1 SGHRS and CDR2 YFSETQ come from the germline V gene. The CDR3 consists of 17 residues. J was trimmed by 4 bases and V by 4 bases; bases with no gene match: 15. The CDR3 sequence is CASSTFGRQGAGETQYF. Here the CDR3 DNA reads TGCGCCAGCAGCACCTTCGGCAGGCAGGGGGCCGGAGAGACCCAGTACTTC.

The chain joins TRBV6-5 to TRBJ1-1, with D possibly TRBD1 on 6 matching bases. Germline V gene lookup returns CDR1 MNHEY and CDR2 SVGAGI. V lost 6 bases and J 7 bases, leaving 18 bases between the germline ends. This CDR3 contains 14 residues. CDR3 region: CASSLGQPLNEAFF. The CDR3 DNA follows: TGTGCCAGCAGCCTCGGACAGCCTCTTAATGAAGCTTTCTTT.

The chain couples TRBV7-3 to TRBJ2-1; tentative D call: TRBD1 (6 bases). The CDR3 sequence is 14 residues long. The V end lost 5 bases, the J end lost 2 bases, and 10 bases lay between the germline ends. Per germline, CDR1 SGHTA and CDR2 FQGTGA. This CDR3 is CASSVTGPYNEQFF. For the CDR3, the DNA is TGTGCCAGCAGCGTGACAGGCCCCTACAATGAGCAGTTCTTC.